Listed below are T cell receptor beta chains from one sample, sequenced in a study of cytomegalovirus exposure and HLA in healthy donors. Profiled with immunoSEQ multiplex PCR; TCRdb holds only in-frame clones, not every one. The sample has 150,000 to 200,000 clones; 60% to 85% are singletons. Sequenced sample: PBMCs. These receptors originate from a woman between 40 and 50 years old in good health and CMV-seronegative. CDR3s include the opening cysteine and the closing phenylalanine or tryptophan. Each record gives: V gene, D gene, clone size, J gene, CDR3 DNA, CDR3 protein. A D gene is named only where the DNA matches it firmly. A clone size is listed for some rows: how often the clone was seen (once, few, many), or a class if it is expanded.

TRBV6-1,.,.,TRBJ2-2,TGTGCCAGCAGAGAAACAGGACACCCTCCCGGCGGGGAGCTGTTTTTT,CASRETGHPPGGELFF
TRBV5-4,.,once,TRBJ2-3,TGTGCCAGCAGCTTACTCCCAAGCACAGATACGCAGTATTTT,CASSLLPSTDTQYF
TRBV5-1,.,.,TRBJ1-5,TGCGCCAGCAGCACCGTTCCCGGGAACAATCAGCCCCAGCATTTT,CASSTVPGNNQPQHF
TRBV6-5,TRBD1,once,TRBJ1-1,TGTGCCAGCAGTTACGACAGGGGGGCGGTAGCTTTCTTT,CASSYDRGAVAFF
TRBV6-5,.,.,TRBJ2-7,TGTGCCAGCAGTTACTCGAGCGCATCCTACGAGCAGTACTTC,CASSYSSASYEQYF
TRBV5-1,.,.,TRBJ1-1,TGCGCCAGCAGCTTGCCGCAGGGCGGTACCAACACTGAAGCTTTCTTT,CASSLPQGGTNTEAFF
TRBV4-2,.,.,TRBJ2-3,TGTGCCAGCAGTCTGCTAGGTTCCACAGATACGCAGTATTTT,CASSLLGSTDTQYF
TRBV28,.,few,TRBJ1-5,TGTGCCAGCAGTTCCAGGGTCTCCCAGCATTTT,CASSSRVSQHF
TRBV7-6,TRBD1,.,TRBJ2-5,TGTGCCAGCAGCCCAGGGACAGCAAAAGAGACCCAGTACTTC,CASSPGTAKETQYF
TRBV7-8,.,.,TRBJ2-7,TGTGCCAGCAGGCAGGGGCCCGACTACGAGCAGTACTTC,CASRQGPDYEQYF
TRBV6-5,.,.,TRBJ1-1,TGTGCCAGCAGTTGGGGGCCTGAAGCTTTCTTT,CASSWGPEAFF
TRBV5-6,TRBD2,.,TRBJ2-3,TGTGCCAGCAGCTTACCGGGACTAGCGGTAAAAATTGGGGCAGATACGCAGTATTTT,CASSLPGLAVKIGADTQYF
TRBV28,TRBD1,.,TRBJ1-2,TGTGCCAGCAGAGACAGGGGGTCTAGGGGCTACACCTTC,CASRDRGSRGYTF